This T cell receptor (beta chain) was retrieved from a study of OX40 agonist ivuxolimab in advanced cancers. Study-level background: With ivuxolimab, an agonistic anti-OX40 (CD134) antibody, patients were treated.

Notes on the study in general: At 0.1 to 3.0 mg/kg, CD4+ and CD8+ blood T cells expanded clonally by week 6.

This clone occurred once. What it binds is unknown. The table came from immunoSEQ multiplex PCR; TCRdb's copy has only in-frame clones and leaves some out. This table holds about 69,000 clones, roughly 90% found once. The sequences come from CD4+ or CD8+ T cells sorted from blood, collected in a trial of the OX40 agonist ivuxolimab. The origin of this receptor is an adult with an advanced solid tumor such as melanoma, head and neck, liver or kidney cancer.

The CDR3 protein is CASSVTSGSNEQFF. The DNA of the CDR3 is TGTGCCAGCAGCGTAACGAGCGGGAGCAATGAGCAGTTCTTC. The rearrangement links TRBV11-3 to TRBJ2-1; 8 bases agree with TRBD2. The V gene's germline CDR1 is SGHNT and CDR2 YENEEA. This CDR3 has 14 residues. The J segment lost 6 bases and the V segment lost 5 bases, leaving 6 bases of the junction unmatched.